This TCR beta chain is drawn from a study of monozygotic twins with inflammatory bowel disease (dated by TCRdb to between 2018 and 2020). General notes on the study: The complete study included around 30 monozygotic twin pairs: 19 IBD-discordant Danish pairs and nine German pairs, of which four were IBD-concordant and five were IBD-discordant. Disease-associated traits were sought mainly through comparisons between IBD patients and their genetically identical healthy co-twins within discordant pairs. Each individual had, on average, about 151 000 unique TCRalpha sequences and 181 000 unique TCRbeta sequences available for analysis.

The library was built by means of 5' RACE. Each TCR library was prepared from 3,000 to 4,000 ng of total RNA. For each sample, cDNA synthesis with SMARTScribe reverse transcriptase was split into eight separate reactions. During cDNA synthesis, template switching was used to introduce unique molecular identifiers that contained a 6-nucleotide sample barcode. Two nested PCRs of about 15 and 9 cycles amplified the TCRalpha and TCRbeta cDNA, and bead purification followed each PCR. Before amplification, the cDNA was treated with uracil DNA-glycosylase and purified using the QIAquick PCR purification kit. The second PCR added Illumina TruSeq-compatible adapters along with sample-specific barcodes. Library quality and concentration were assessed using TapeStation and Qubit, and 4.5 to 6.5 ng of each library was pooled. Sequencing of pooled libraries was carried out on an Illumina HiSeq2500 single-index Rapid Run using 2 x 100 bp reads and custom sequencing primers. As for how the authors treated the data: MiGEC version 1.2.6 was used for UMI-based consensus assembly, which corrected PCR and sequencing errors. MiXCR version 2.1.1 handled V(D)J alignment, clonotype assembly and CDR3 extraction. To normalise gene usage, clonotype sharing and MAIT/NKT TCR abundance, the top 1000, 10 000 and 20 000 clonotypes in each sample were analysed. After downsampling to 27 000 UMIs, diversity was calculated as the inverse Simpson index using the vegan R package. Paired Mann-Whitney U tests on discordant twin pairs were used, with Benjamini-Hochberg multiple-testing correction. TCRdb reprocessed the reads, reporting each CDR3 protein sequence once and no DNA. The V and J calls were determined by TCRdb, not by the authors. The sample table holds a few hundred thousand distinct CDR3 sequences. In total, the top ten clones hold just over 2.5% of the sample.

From each donor, an approximately 2.4 ml peripheral blood sample was drawn into PAXgene tubes and stored at -80 degrees C. Without any T cell sorting, total RNA was extracted from whole blood using the PAXgene blood miRNA kit on an automated QIAcube. Deep TCRalpha and TCRbeta repertoire profiling with unique molecular barcoding was performed on peripheral blood of monozygotic twin pairs concordant or discordant for inflammatory bowel disease. Smoking habits were recorded for all twin pairs, with individuals classified as current, former or never smokers. Note on this clonotype: The clone's antigen remains unknown.

What the work shows at the level of the full study, not this receptor alone: The results gave no support for a single strong signal or clonotype linked to IBD. Concordant and discordant twins showed no difference in repertoire similarity, possibly because of limited statistical power. IBD patients had lower TCRbeta repertoire diversity, measured by the inverse Simpson index, than their healthy co-twins. Because patients were on differing immunosuppressive treatments, the repertoires may have picked up extra background noise and inter-individual variability. The analysis was unable to tell different T cell subtypes apart. Fewer clonotypes were shared with other individuals by IBD patients than by healthy twins, most markedly in patients showing signs of disease activity.

The CDR3 starts with the cysteine, ends with the phenylalanine, and has 14 residues. No nucleotide data were recorded. The germline V gene provides CDR1 SGDLS and CDR2 YYNGEE. Sequencing was carried out using blood. Recombination joined TRBV9 with TRBJ2-3; TCRdb's D call of TRBD1 is untestable without DNA. This sequence was found in a human donor with ulcerative colitis or Crohn's disease, or a healthy co-twin of an affected twin (not recorded which). The CDR3 protein: CASSVGDDTDTQYF.